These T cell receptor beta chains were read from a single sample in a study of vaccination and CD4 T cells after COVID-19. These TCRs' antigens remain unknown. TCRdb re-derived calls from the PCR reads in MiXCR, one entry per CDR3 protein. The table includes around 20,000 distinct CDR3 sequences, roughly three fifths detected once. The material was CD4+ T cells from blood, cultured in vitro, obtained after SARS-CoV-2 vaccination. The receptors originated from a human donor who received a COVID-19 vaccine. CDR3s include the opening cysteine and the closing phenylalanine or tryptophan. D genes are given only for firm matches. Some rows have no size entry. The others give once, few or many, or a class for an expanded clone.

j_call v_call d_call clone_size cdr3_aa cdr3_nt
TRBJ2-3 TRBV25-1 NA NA CASSEWTPSTDTQYF TGTGCCAGCAGTGAATGGACACCTTCCACAGATACGCAGTATTTT
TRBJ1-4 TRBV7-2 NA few CASSSKGGGSEKLFF TGTGCCAGCAGCTCCAAGGGGGGAGGCAGTGAAAAACTGTTTTTT
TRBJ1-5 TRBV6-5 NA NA CASSYGGNSNQPQHF TGTGCCAGCAGTTACGGGGGTAATAGCAATCAGCCCCAGCATTTT
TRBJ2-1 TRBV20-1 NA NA CSARDPVTSIRNEQFF TGCAGTGCTAGAGATCCGGTGACTAGTATTCGGAATGAGCAGTTCTTC
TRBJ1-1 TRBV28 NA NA CASGDGYMNTEAFF TGTGCCAGTGGGGACGGGTATATGAACACTGAAGCTTTCTTT
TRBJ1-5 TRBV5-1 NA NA CARSLENPGSQPQHF TGCGCCAGGAGCTTGGAGAATCCGGGATCTCAGCCCCAGCATTTT
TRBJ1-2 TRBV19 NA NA CASSTQGRRSYGYTF TGTGCCAGTAGCACTCAGGGACGCAGGAGTTATGGCTACACCTTC
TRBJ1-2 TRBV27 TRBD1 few CASSPHQRTGVGYTF TGTGCCAGCAGTCCTCACCAAAGGACAGGGGTTGGCTACACCTTC
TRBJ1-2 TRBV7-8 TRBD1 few CASSFRDRGLEGYTF TGTGCCAGCAGCTTCCGGGACAGGGGGCTGGAGGGCTACACCTTC
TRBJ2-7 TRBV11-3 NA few CASSQATNRDEQYF TGTGCCAGCAGCCAGGCGACCAATCGGGACGAGCAGTACTTC
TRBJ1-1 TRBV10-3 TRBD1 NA CAIDRGLNTEAFF TGTGCCATCGACAGGGGATTGAACACTGAAGCTTTCTTT
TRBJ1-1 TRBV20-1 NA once CSARAPGNTEAFF TGCAGTGCTAGAGCGCCAGGGAACACTGAAGCTTTCTTT
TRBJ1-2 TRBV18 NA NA CASSPQGYYGYTF TGTGCCAGCTCACCACAGGGGTACTATGGCTACACCTTC
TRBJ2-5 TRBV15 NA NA CATSRDRDSQETQYF TGTGCCACCAGCAGAGATCGAGACAGCCAAGAGACCCAGTACTTC
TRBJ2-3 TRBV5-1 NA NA CASSLESTDTQYF TGCGCCAGCAGCTTGGAAAGCACAGATACGCAGTATTTT
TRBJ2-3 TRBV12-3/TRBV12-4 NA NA CASSLALERASDTQYF TGTGCCAGCAGTTTAGCGCTAGAGAGGGCCTCAGATACGCAGTATTTT
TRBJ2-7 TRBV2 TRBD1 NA CASRGETGIGEQYF TGTGCCAGCAGAGGGGAGACAGGGATAGGCGAGCAGTACTTC
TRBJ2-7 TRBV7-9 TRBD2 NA CASSLGAGEVHEQYF TGTGCCAGCAGCTTAGGAGCGGGAGAAGTCCACGAGCAGTACTTC
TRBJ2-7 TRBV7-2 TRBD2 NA CASSLSSGGPNEQYF TGTGCCAGCAGCTTGAGTAGCGGGGGGCCCAACGAGCAGTACTTC
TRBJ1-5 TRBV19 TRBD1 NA CASRMGLQGARNQPQHF TGTGCCAGTAGAATGGGACTACAGGGGGCGCGAAATCAGCCCCAGCATTTT